Presented here are 3 T cell receptor beta chains from one specimen sequenced in a study of blood T cell repertoires in COVID-19. Measured with immunoSEQ multiplex PCR; TCRdb has only the in-frame clones, and not every one. The profile covers about 140,000 clones, with about 87% appearing a single time and 3.9% taken by the ten largest. Sequenced input: PBMCs or T cells enriched from blood (not recorded which). These receptors originate from a man aged 45-65 years in a cohort exposed to, infected with or recovered from COVID-19 (not recorded which).

V is TRBV7-9 and J is TRBJ2-3, with 9 bases identical to TRBD2. Germline V gene data show CDR1 as SEHNR and CDR2 as FQNEAQ (reference sequence). CDR3 size: 17 residues. Germline trimming cut 5 bases from V and 4 bases from J; bases unmatched to any gene: 13. The CDR3 bases are TGTGCCAGCAGCCGAACCTTAGCGGGAGACTGGCCAGATACGCAGTATTTT. Its translation: CASSRTLAGDWPDTQYF.

The chain couples TRBV5-6 to TRBJ1-2; the D is unclear. Trimming left V 3 bases short and J 3 bases short, with 15 bases between. Germline CDR1 reads SGHDT; CDR2 reads YYEEEE. CDR3 length equals 15 residues. As DNA, the CDR3 is TGTGCCAGCAGCTCTCAGACTGGATGGGACTATGGCTACACCTTC. Translated, it gives CASSSQTGWDYGYTF.

This clone was detected once. The chain couples TRBV27 to TRBJ2-3; no reliable D call. The germline gives CDR1 MNHEY, CDR2 SMNVEV (reference sequence). The V end was cut by 2 bases, the J end by 1 base, with 4 bases between. This CDR3 has 13 residues. CDR3 residues: CASSLRGTDTQYF. CDR3 DNA sequence: TGTGCCAGCAGTTTACGGGGCACAGATACGCAGTATTTT.